These 10 T cell receptor beta chains were all obtained from the same sample, sequenced in a study of OX40 agonist ivuxolimab in advanced cancers. Assay: immunoSEQ multiplex PCR; the TCRdb copy retains only in-frame clones and omits some. The table has some 80,000 clones, 94% seen once; the top ten hold over 20%. The sample here was CD4+ or CD8+ T cells sorted from blood, taken in a trial of the OX40 agonist ivuxolimab. Receptors were obtained from an adult with an advanced solid tumor such as melanoma, head and neck, liver or kidney cancer.

V gene TRBV7-2 combines with J gene TRBJ2-7; no definite D call. Trimming removed 5 bases from V and 4 bases from J, with 12 bases in between. The germline V gene has CDR1 SGHTA and CDR2 FQGNSA. This CDR3 comprises 13 residues. CDR3 protein: CASSPRALYEQYF. CDR3 DNA sequence: TGTGCCAGCAGCCCCCGGGCATTGTACGAGCAGTACTTC.

The genes are TRBV9 and TRBJ2-7; 9 nucleotides align to TRBD1. Germline trimming cut 2 bases from V and 6 bases from J; bases unmatched to any gene: 12. The CDR3 length is 16 residues. Looked up from germline, CDR1 is SGDLS and CDR2 is YYNGEE. CDR3 sequence: CASSVSRTGDPSEQYF. The CDR3 nucleotides read TGTGCCAGCAGCGTCTCAAGGACAGGGGACCCCTCCGAGCAGTACTTC.

CDR3 sequence (DNA): TGCGCCAGCAGCCAAGATTCTAGCCGGGTGGCCCAGTACTTC. Translating gives CASSQDSSRVAQYF. This rearrangement joins TRBV4-1 to TRBJ2-5; D possibly corresponds to TRBD2 (5 bases). This CDR3 is 14 amino acids long. CDR1 and CDR2 from the germline V gene are MGHRA and YSYEKL. Trimming took 0 bases from V and 9 from J, leaving 14 bases between them.

This rearrangement joins TRBV7-2 to TRBJ1-3; D uncertain. Germline V gives CDR1 SGHTA, CDR2 FQGNSA. Between the trimmed V and J ends, which lost 1 base and 3 bases, there was a span of 10 bases. This CDR3 region has 15 residues. CDR3 sequence (DNA): TGTGCCAGCAGCTTAGATCCTGGGGTTGGAAACACCATATATTTT. Its protein is CASSLDPGVGNTIYF. The complete variable domain, with remaining parts taken from reference TRBV7-2 and TRBJ1-3, reads GAGVSQSPSNKVTEKGKDVELRCDPISGHTALYWYRQSLGQGLEFLIYFQGNSAPDKSGLPSDRFSAERTGGSVSTLTIQRTQQEDSAVYLCASSLDPGVGNTIYFGEGSWLTVV.

This chain uses TRBV6-5 with TRBJ2-7; the D gene is possibly TRBD2 (5 bases). This CDR3 is built from 13 residues. Looked up from germline, CDR1 is MNHEY and CDR2 is SVGAGI. V was shortened by 5 bases and J by 3 bases, with 11 bases between the two germline ends. CDR3 DNA sequence: TGTGCCAGCAGTGAACTAGATCACTACGAGCAGTACTTC. Its protein product is CASSELDHYEQYF.

The chain joins TRBV27 to TRBJ2-4; 10 positions agree with TRBD1. Trimming removed 0 bases from V and 7 bases from J; junction bases left unmatched: 6. CDR1 and CDR2 from the germline V gene are MNHEY and SMNVEV (reference sequence). The CDR3 extends over 16 amino acids. The CDR3 nucleotides are TGTGCCAGCAGTTTATCAACAGGACAGGGGGAGAACATTCAGTACTTC. It is translated as CASSLSTGQGENIQYF.

This clone was seen a handful of times. The chain carries TRBV4-2 and TRBJ1-2, with D possibly matching TRBD1 (5 bases). Per germline, CDR1 LGHNA and CDR2 YNFKEQ. Trimming took 0 bases from V and 2 from J, leaving 34 bases between them. The CDR3 spans 23 residues. CDR3 DNA sequence: TGTGCCAGCAGCCAAGAACTTGTACAGGCGCCAACCTACCGCTTCCAATCCAACTATGGCTACACCTTC. It codes for CASSQELVQAPTYRFQSNYGYTF.

The chain joins TRBV5-1 to TRBJ2-7; D remains ambiguous. V gave up 0 bases and J gave up 1 base, with 8 bases separating them. There are 14 residues in the CDR3. Germline CDR1 SGHRS, CDR2 YFSETQ. CDR3 loop: CASSLEGRSYEQYF. As DNA, the CDR3 is TGCGCCAGCAGCTTGGAGGGCAGATCCTACGAGCAGTACTTC.

The chain joins TRBV27 to TRBJ2-5; TRBD1 matches at 7 bases. V lost 5 bases, J lost 4 bases, and 13 bases stayed unmatched. Germline V lookup: CDR1 MNHEY, CDR2 SMNVEV (reference sequence). The CDR3 extends over 16 amino acids. The CDR3 DNA reads TGTGCCAGCAGTCCGGTGCCTGGGGCAGGGGGAGAGACCCAGTACTTC. Translation: CASSPVPGAGGETQYF.

The J gene is TRBJ2-1, the V gene TRBV27; 13 bases are a match to TRBD2. Germline lookup yields CDR1 MNHEY and CDR2 SMNVEV (reference sequence). V was pared by 6 bases and J by 2 bases, with 1 base of the junction left unmatched. The CDR3 extends over 15 amino acids. CDR3 amino acids: CASRGLAGTYNEQFF. The CDR3 bases are TGTGCCAGCAGGGGACTAGCGGGGACCTACAATGAGCAGTTCTTC.